A selection of T cell receptor beta chains follows, all from one sample in a study of cytomegalovirus exposure and HLA in healthy donors. Here immunoSEQ multiplex PCR was the method, and the copy in TCRdb shows in-frame clones only, minus some. The data hold 210,000 or so clones, with about 83% observed a single time. Sequenced material: PBMCs. Receptors originate from a man aged 35 to 55 in good health and CMV-seronegative. CDR3s include the opening cysteine and the closing phenylalanine or tryptophan. A D gene is named only where the DNA matches it firmly. Clone size appears in some rows only: once, few, many, or a class for an expanded clone.

. | TRBJ2-1 | TRBV2 | . | TGTGCCAGCAGTGGCACCGTGAGGGGACAAAACTACAATGAGCAGTTCTTC | CASSGTVRGQNYNEQFF
. | TRBJ1-1 | TRBV5-1 | once | TGCGCCAGCCGAGTCGAGAGTAGCATGAACACTGAAGCTTTCTTT | CASRVESSMNTEAFF
TRBD1 | TRBJ2-7 | TRBV5-4 | . | TGTGCCAGCAGCAGTGGCCGGGACAGGGGGTTCGAGCAGTACTTC | CASSSGRDRGFEQYF
TRBD2 | TRBJ2-7 | TRBV28 | . | TGTGCCAGCAGTTCATCCCTAGCGGGGCACTCCTACGAGCAGTACTTC | CASSSSLAGHSYEQYF
TRBD2 | TRBJ2-1 | TRBV15 | . | TGTGCCACCAGGTTACTAGCGGGGGCCCAAAGCCCAAATGAGCAGTTCTTC | CATRLLAGAQSPNEQFF
. | TRBJ1-3 | TRBV5-6 | . | TGTGCCAGCAGCCTGACAGCGGGGGGAAACACCATATATTTT | CASSLTAGGNTIYF
. | TRBJ2-3 | TRBV5-1 | . | TGCGCCACCACTCGGGGGGCTAGCACAGATACGCAGTATTTT | CATTRGASTDTQYF
. | TRBJ1-1 | TRBV19 | . | TGTGCCAGTACTAGATTTGGGCAGGCCTTGAGTAGGGGGAACACTGAAGCTTTCTTT | CASTRFGQALSRGNTEAFF
TRBD1 | TRBJ1-5 | TRBV5-6 | . | TGTGCCAGCAGCCTAGGACAGGGTTTAAATCAGCCCCAGCATTTT | CASSLGQGLNQPQHF
. | TRBJ2-1 | TRBV2 | . | TGTGCCAGCAGTGAAATGGTCAGCTACAATGAGCAGTTCTTC | CASSEMVSYNEQFF
TRBD2 | TRBJ2-7 | TRBV19 | . | TGTGCCAGTAGTATCACTAGCGGGGGCTACGAGCAGTACTTC | CASSITSGGYEQYF
. | TRBJ1-1 | TRBV15 | . | TGTGCCACCAGCAGCCGACAGAAGAACACTGAAGCTTTCTTT | CATSSRQKNTEAFF
. | TRBJ1-3 | TRBV7-9 | . | TGTGCCAGCAGCACAGCCCGGGGAGTATATTTT | CASSTARGVYF
. | TRBJ2-1 | TRBV6-5 | . | TGTGCCAGCAAGACAGGTCCCTACAATGAGCAGTTCTTC | CASKTGPYNEQFF
. | TRBJ2-3 | TRBV6-5 | . | TGTGCCAGCAAAGCGGGTGGGCGGGATACGCAGTATTTT | CASKAGGRDTQYF
. | TRBJ1-4 | TRBV6-5 | . | TGTGCCAGCAGTTACTCCGCCAGGTGGGAAAAACTGTTTTTT | CASSYSARWEKLFF
TRBD2 | TRBJ2-3 | TRBV2 | . | TGTGCCAGCCTAGCGGGGGGCTCGGGTACGCAGTATTTT | CASLAGGSGTQYF